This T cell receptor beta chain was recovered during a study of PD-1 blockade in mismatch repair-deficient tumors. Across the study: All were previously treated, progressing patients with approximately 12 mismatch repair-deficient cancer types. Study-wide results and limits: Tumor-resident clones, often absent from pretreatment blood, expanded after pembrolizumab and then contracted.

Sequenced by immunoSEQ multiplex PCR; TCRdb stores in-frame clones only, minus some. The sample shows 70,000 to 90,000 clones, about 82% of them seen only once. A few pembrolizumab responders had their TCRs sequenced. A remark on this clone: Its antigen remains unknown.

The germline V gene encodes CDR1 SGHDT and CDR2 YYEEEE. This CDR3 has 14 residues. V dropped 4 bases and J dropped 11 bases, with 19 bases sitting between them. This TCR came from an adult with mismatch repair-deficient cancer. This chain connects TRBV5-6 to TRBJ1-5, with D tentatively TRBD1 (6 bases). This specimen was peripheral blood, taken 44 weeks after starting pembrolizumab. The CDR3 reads CASSESGTKSAQHF. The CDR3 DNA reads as TGTGCCAGCAGCGAGTCCGGGACAAAGTCAGCCCAGCATTTT.